These 19 T cell receptor beta chains were all obtained from the same sample, sequenced in a study of blood T cell repertoires in COVID-19. Produced via immunoSEQ multiplex PCR; TCRdb's table is partial and in-frame only. The table shows over 600,000 clones, with approximately 90% occurring only once. Sequencing was carried out using peripheral blood. All receptors come from a woman between 18 and 29 years old with acute or convalescent COVID-19.

The rearrangement uses TRBV27 and TRBJ2-7; possible D gene TRBD2, 6 bases. CDR3 length: 14 residues. V lost 6 bases and J 0 bases, leaving 12 bases between the germline ends. Germline CDR1 reads MNHEY; CDR2 reads SMNVEV (reference sequence). The chain's CDR3 is CASSLGLPSYEQYF. Written as DNA, the CDR3 is TGTGCCAGCAGCCTAGGACTACCCTCCTACGAGCAGTACTTC.

As concerns this clone: Other DNA sequences from this sample encode an identical CDR3 as well. The chain carries TRBV3-1 (or the pseudogene TRBV3-2) and TRBJ2-7, with D unresolved. Trimming cost V 2 bases and J 1 base, with 3 bases left between them. CDR3 length equals 12 residues. Germline lookup yields CDR1 LGHDT and CDR2 YNNKEL (reference sequence). This chain's CDR3 is CASSQSSYEQYF. The CDR3 DNA reads as TGTGCCAGCAGCCAATCTTCCTACGAGCAGTACTTC.

Worth noting for this clone: This same CDR3 is encoded by further DNA sequences in the sample. The chain recombines TRBV9 with TRBJ1-2; 7 nucleotides agree with TRBD1. Germline loops: CDR1 SGDLS, CDR2 YYNGEE. The CDR3 totals 13 residues. With 0 bases clipped from V and 8 bases from J, the junction kept 4 bases outside the gene matches. The CDR3 sequence is CASSVGGGAGYTF. The DNA of the CDR3 is TGTGCCAGCAGCGTAGGAGGGGGCGCGGGCTACACCTTC.

The V and J genes are TRBV5-1 and TRBJ1-1; tentatively, D is TRBD1 (6 bases). Germline CDR1 is SGHRS and CDR2 is YFSETQ. CDR3 length: 14 residues. Trimming shortened V by 4 bases and J by 1 base, and 11 bases separated the two germline ends. For the CDR3, the DNA is TGCGCCAGCAGCCAGTTGACAGGGAACACTGAAGCTTTCTTT. Translated, it gives CASSQLTGNTEAFF.

The sample holds one count of this clone. V and J are TRBV6-1 and TRBJ1-5, with D possibly matching TRBD1 (5 bases). This CDR3 contains 13 residues. Trimming removed 1 base from V and 11 bases from J, with 12 bases in between. Per the germline V gene, CDR1 is MNHNS and CDR2 is SASEGT. The CDR3 is CASSEGHPGAQHF. CDR3 nucleotides: TGTGCCAGCAGTGAAGGACACCCGGGGGCCCAGCATTTT.

The chain recombines TRBV18 with TRBJ2-7; 8 bases match TRBD1. The J segment lost 3 bases and the V segment lost 3 bases, leaving 7 bases of the junction unmatched. Germline assignment: CDR1 KGHSH and CDR2 LQKENI. There are 15 residues in the CDR3. The CDR3 DNA is TGTGCCAGCTCACCTGCAGGGGGCGTTTTCTACGAGCAGTACTTC. This translates into CASSPAGGVFYEQYF.

The rearrangement links TRBV4-3 to TRBJ1-6; D is perhaps TRBD1 (5 bases). The CDR3 has 16 amino acids. Per germline, CDR1 LGHNA and CDR2 YSLEER. V lost 0 bases, J lost 10 bases, and 16 bases lay in between. The CDR3 sequence is CASSQDFRGIGSPLHF. In DNA form, the CDR3 reads TGCGCCAGCAGCCAAGATTTCCGGGGGATTGGGTCACCCCTCCACTTT.

This clone was seen more than once but under ten times. The genes are TRBV6-6 and TRBJ2-7; TRBD2 aligns across 13 bases. Germline lookup yields CDR1 MNHNY and CDR2 SVGAGI (reference sequence). V lost 6 bases to trimming and J lost 5 bases; unmatched junction nucleotides: 4. This CDR3 spans 14 amino acids. The CDR3 region is CASSRTSGGNEQYF. The CDR3 DNA sequence: TGTGCCAGCAGCCGGACTAGCGGGGGAAACGAGCAGTACTTC.

This chain joins TRBV30 and TRBJ1-1; D is undetermined. The CDR3 contains 14 residues. Germline CDR1 GTSNPN, CDR2 SVGIG (reference sequence). V gave up 2 bases and J gave up 0 bases, with 10 bases separating them. This CDR3 reads CAWSSPPMNTEAFF. In DNA form, the CDR3 reads TGTGCCTGGAGTTCCCCTCCTATGAACACTGAAGCTTTCTTT.

The chain has TRBV6-5 and TRBJ1-1; no firm D call. Germline V gene data show CDR1 as MNHEY and CDR2 as SVGAGI. V was trimmed by 5 bases and J by 6 bases, leaving 13 bases between them. This CDR3 contains 13 residues. CDR3 sequence reads: CASSTLTVPEAFF. In DNA form, the CDR3 reads TGTGCCAGCAGTACTCTAACAGTGCCTGAAGCTTTCTTT.

In the case of this clone: The sample carries other DNA sequences with the same CDR3. The J gene is TRBJ2-7, the V gene TRBV5-5; 7 nucleotides align to TRBD1. Trimming removed 3 bases from V and 3 bases from J; junction bases left unmatched: 9. The CDR3 has 15 amino acids. Germline CDR1 and CDR2: SGHKS and YYEKEE (reference sequence). The CDR3 loop is CASSYSDRVDYEQYF. Here the CDR3 DNA reads TGTGCCAGCAGCTATTCCGACAGGGTGGACTACGAGCAGTACTTC.

This chain links TRBV6-5 with TRBJ2-7; no clear D gene. V lost 2 bases, J lost 7 bases, and 15 bases lay in between. The CDR3 contains 14 residues. Per the germline V gene, CDR1 is MNHEY and CDR2 is SVGAGI. CDR3 sequence (DNA): TGTGCCAGCAGTTACCCTGGGTCCCTCGGGGAGCAGTACTTC. It is translated as CASSYPGSLGEQYF.

Regarding this clone: Given a much more abundant clone one base away, this may be a read error. The sample carries other DNA sequences with the same CDR3. This chain links TRBV6-4 with TRBJ2-2; D uncertain. The CDR3 runs to 13 residues. The ends were cut back, 5 bases at V and 0 bases at J, with 4 bases in the middle. The V gene's germline CDR1 is MRHNA and CDR2 SNTAGT. CDR3 sequence: CASSPSNTGELFF. Here the CDR3 DNA reads TGTGCCAGCAGTCCTTCGAACACCGGGGAGCTGTTTTTT.

The J gene is TRBJ1-2, the V gene TRBV7-9, with D tentatively TRBD1 (5 bases). Germline CDR1 and CDR2: SEHNR and FQNEAQ (reference sequence). The length of the CDR3 is 16 residues. Trimming removed 8 bases from V and 4 bases from J, with 23 bases in between. The CDR3 loop reads CASGPAIPGNSYGYTF. In DNA form, the CDR3 reads TGTGCCAGCGGACCAGCTATTCCAGGGAACTCCTATGGCTACACCTTC.

The rearrangement joins TRBV9 to TRBJ1-2, with D maybe TRBD1 (5 bases). CDR3 length: 16 amino acids. V lost 3 bases and J 5 bases, leaving 20 bases between the germline ends. Germline V gives CDR1 SGDLS, CDR2 YYNGEE. The chain's CDR3 is CASSDRWGGPSYGYTF. In nucleotides, the CDR3 is TGTGCCAGCAGCGATCGTTGGGGCGGCCCGTCTTATGGCTACACCTTC.

The J gene is TRBJ1-6, the V gene TRBV11-2; tentatively, D is TRBD1 (5 bases). This CDR3 is 14 amino acids long. The germline V gene has CDR1 SGHAT and CDR2 FQNNGV. V shed 3 bases and J shed 5 bases, with 8 bases lying between them. The CDR3 here is CASSLGQNNSPLHF. The CDR3 nucleotides read TGTGCCAGCAGCTTGGGGCAAAATAATTCACCCCTCCACTTT.

The chain recombines TRBV27 with TRBJ2-7, with 11 bases fitting TRBD1. With V trimmed by 3 bases and J by 6 bases, 4 bases remained unmatched. Germline lookup yields CDR1 MNHEY and CDR2 SMNVEV (reference sequence). This CDR3 comprises 14 residues. CDR3 in DNA: TGTGCCAGCAGTTTGGGACAGGGGGAGGCCGAGCAGTACTTC. It specifies CASSLGQGEAEQYF.

The chain recombines TRBV2 with TRBJ2-7, with a weak D call TRBD1 (5 bases). The V end lost 3 bases, the J end lost 0 bases, and 12 bases lay between the germline ends. The CDR3 has 15 amino acids. Germline V CDR1 and CDR2: SNHLY, FYNNEI. CDR3 sequence reads: CASSDQQVISYEQYF. The CDR3 DNA follows: TGTGCCAGCAGTGACCAACAGGTGATCTCCTACGAGCAGTACTTC.

V is TRBV28 and J is TRBJ1-2; possibly TRBD1 for D (6 bases). The CDR3 runs to 14 residues. Germline V gene data show CDR1 as MDHEN and CDR2 as SYDVKM. The ends were cut back, 7 bases at V and 4 bases at J, with 16 bases in the middle. The CDR3 sequence: CASTPGHLFYGYTF. DNA of the CDR3: TGTGCCAGCACTCCGGGACACTTATTCTATGGCTACACCTTC.